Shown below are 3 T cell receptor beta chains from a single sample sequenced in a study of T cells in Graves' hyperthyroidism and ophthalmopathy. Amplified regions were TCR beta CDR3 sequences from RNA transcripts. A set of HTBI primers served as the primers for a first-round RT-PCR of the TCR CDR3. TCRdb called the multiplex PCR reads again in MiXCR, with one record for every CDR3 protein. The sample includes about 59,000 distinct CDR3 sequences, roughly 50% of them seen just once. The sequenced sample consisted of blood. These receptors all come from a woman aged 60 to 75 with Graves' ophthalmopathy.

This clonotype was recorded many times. The CDR3 spells CASSQIRRSNRGRIYGYTF. As DNA, the CDR3 is TGTGCCAGCAGCCAGATCAGAAGGAGTAACAGGGGGCGGATCTATGGCTACACCTTC. The chain links TRBV11-2 to TRBJ1-2, with TRBD1 identical over 9 bases. Germline V gene sequence: CDR1 SGHAT, CDR2 FQNNGV. The CDR3 is 19 amino acids. The ends lost 5 bases at V and 4 bases at J; junction bases unmatched: 20.

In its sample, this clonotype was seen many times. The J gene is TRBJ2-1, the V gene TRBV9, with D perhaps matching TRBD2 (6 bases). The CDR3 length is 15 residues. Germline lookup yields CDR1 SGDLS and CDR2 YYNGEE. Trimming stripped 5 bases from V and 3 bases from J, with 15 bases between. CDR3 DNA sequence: TGTGCCAGCAGTCCATTGGGGGGAAACTACAATGAGCAGTTCTTC. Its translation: CASSPLGGNYNEQFF.

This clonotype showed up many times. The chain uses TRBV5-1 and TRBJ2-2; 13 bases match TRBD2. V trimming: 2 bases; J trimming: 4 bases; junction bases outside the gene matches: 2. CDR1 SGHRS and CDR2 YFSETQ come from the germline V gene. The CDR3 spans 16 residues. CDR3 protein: CASSLRTSGGTGELFF. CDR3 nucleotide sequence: TGCGCCAGCAGCTTAAGGACTAGCGGGGGCACCGGGGAGCTGTTTTTT. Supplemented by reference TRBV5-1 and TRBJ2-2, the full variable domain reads KAGVTQTPRYLIKTRGQQVTLSCSPISGHRSVSWYQQTPGQGLQFLFEYFSETQRNKGNFPGRFSGRQFSNSRSEMNVSTLELGDSALYLCASSLRTSGGTGELFFGEGSRLTVL.